A selection of T cell receptor beta chains follows, all from one sample in a study of blood T cell repertoires in COVID-19. The table came from immunoSEQ multiplex PCR; TCRdb's copy has only in-frame clones and leaves some out. The sample holds 63,000 or so clones, 70% to 85% seen once. The sequenced sample was peripheral blood. These TCRs come from a man aged 80 or over with active COVID-19. CDR3s include the opening cysteine and the closing phenylalanine or tryptophan. A D gene is named only where the DNA matches it firmly. Size is stated for part of the rows, as once, few or many counts, or as a class when the clone is expanded.

NA | TRBD2 | TRBJ2-7 | TRBV7-2 | CASSLEGLAGVGEQYF | TGTGCCAGCAGCTTGGAAGGACTAGCGGGAGTGGGCGAGCAGTACTTC
NA | TRBD1 | TRBJ1-2 | TRBV6-5 | CASSYTGQGAGYTF | TGTGCCAGCAGTTACACGGGACAGGGGGCTGGCTACACCTTC
NA | TRBD2 | TRBJ2-7 | TRBV6-2/TRBV6-3 | CASSYSKAEGLAGPYEQYF | TGTGCCAGCAGTTACTCGAAGGCAGAGGGACTAGCGGGGCCCTACGAGCAGTACTTC
NA | TRBD2 | TRBJ2-5 | TRBV11-2 | CASSLESGGETQYF | TGTGCCAGCAGCTTAGAGTCGGGAGGTGAGACCCAGTACTTC
NA | TRBD1 | TRBJ2-1 | TRBV4-1 | CASSQEGGGTGGWNEQFF | TGCGCCAGCAGCCAAGAAGGGGGCGGGACAGGGGGATGGAATGAGCAGTTCTTC
NA | TRBD2 | TRBJ2-7 | TRBV7-3 | CASSRFDLAGGSYEQYF | TGTGCCAGCAGCCGATTCGACCTAGCGGGAGGTTCGTACGAGCAGTACTTC
NA | NA | TRBJ2-7 | TRBV27 | CASSLGQASREQYF | TGTGCCAGCAGTTTAGGGCAGGCGTCACGCGAGCAGTACTTC
few | TRBD2 | TRBJ2-7 | TRBV19 | CASSGRTSGSSYEQYF | TGTGCCAGTAGTGGCCGGACTAGCGGGAGCTCATACGAGCAGTACTTC
NA | NA | TRBJ1-1 | TRBV6-6 | CASSYPGRRNTEAFF | TGTGCCAGCAGTTACCCAGGGCGGAGGAACACTGAAGCTTTCTTT
NA | TRBD2 | TRBJ2-1 | TRBV24-1 | CATSDLPTSGNNEQFF | TGTGCCACCAGTGATTTGCCGACTAGCGGGAACAATGAGCAGTTCTTC
NA | TRBD2 | TRBJ2-3 | TRBV19 | CASSIHSGGSTDTQYF | TGTGCCAGTAGTATACACTCGGGGGGGAGCACAGATACGCAGTATTTT
NA | TRBD1 | TRBJ1-3 | TRBV7-2 | CASSSPGQTSSGNTIYF | TGTGCCAGCAGCTCACCGGGACAGACTAGCTCTGGAAACACCATATATTTT
NA | TRBD2 | TRBJ2-5 | TRBV7-2 | CASSRGLAGGRETQYF | TGTGCCAGCAGCCGGGGACTAGCGGGGGGTAGGGAGACCCAGTACTTC
NA | TRBD1 | TRBJ1-5 | TRBV27 | CASSSDRVQPQHF | TGTGCCAGCAGTTCGGACAGGGTACAGCCCCAGCATTTT
NA | NA | TRBJ2-2 | TRBV30 | CAWSVDQTNTGELFF | TGTGCCTGGAGTGTAGATCAGACGAACACCGGGGAGCTGTTTTTT
NA | NA | TRBJ2-6 | TRBV9 | CASSVIGRSSGANVLTF | TGTGCCAGCAGCGTTATCGGGAGAAGCTCTGGGGCCAACGTCCTGACTTTC
once | NA | TRBJ1-1 | TRBV18 | CASSPRDMNTEAFF | TGTGCCAGCTCACCACGGGACATGAACACTGAAGCTTTCTTT
once | NA | TRBJ1-6 | TRBV20-1 | CSARENGALHF | TGCAGTGCTAGGGAGAATGGAGCCCTCCACTTT
NA | NA | TRBJ1-1 | TRBV10-3 | CAISEEGHKNTEAFF | TGTGCCATCAGTGAGGAAGGACACAAGAACACTGAAGCTTTCTTT
NA | TRBD1 | TRBJ2-2 | TRBV11-3 | CASSLGTTGRTGELFF | TGTGCCAGCAGCTTAGGCACGACAGGGAGAACCGGGGAGCTGTTTTTT
NA | NA | TRBJ1-5 | TRBV28 | CASSLPDRFNQPQHF | TGTGCCAGCAGTTTACCAGACAGGTTCAATCAGCCCCAGCATTTT
NA | NA | TRBJ2-5 | TRBV18 | CASSPPKSQGQGETQYF | TGTGCCAGCTCACCACCGAAGTCGCAGGGGCAAGGAGAGACCCAGTACTTC
once | NA | TRBJ1-1 | TRBV12-3/TRBV12-4 | CASSLGQNTEAFF | TGTGCCAGCAGTTTAGGGCAGAACACTGAAGCTTTCTTT
NA | NA | TRBJ1-4 | TRBV19 | CASSILAGRGGKLFF | TGTGCCAGTAGTATCCTTGCGGGGAGAGGCGGAAAACTGTTTTTT
NA | NA | TRBJ2-7 | TRBV7-9 | CASSSYYYEQYF | TGTGCCAGCAGCTCCTACTACTACGAGCAGTACTTC
NA | TRBD2 | TRBJ2-1 | TRBV5-6 | CASSLAAGGTTSYNEQFF | TGTGCCAGCAGCTTGGCAGCGGGGGGCACCACCTCCTACAATGAGCAGTTCTTC
NA | NA | TRBJ2-5 | TRBV28 | CASSFNLGSTQETQYF | TGTGCCAGCAGTTTTAATCTAGGCAGCACCCAAGAGACCCAGTACTTC
NA | NA | TRBJ2-1 | TRBV24-1 | CATSGPRGWGNEQFF | TGTGCCACCAGTGGTCCTAGGGGGTGGGGCAATGAGCAGTTCTTC